Presented here are 15 T cell receptor beta chains from one specimen sequenced in a study of CD8 T cells in Susac syndrome. Reverse transcription used about 0.5 to 1 ug RNA and random hexamers. MiXCR, run by TCRdb on the immunoSEQ multiplex PCR reads, gives a single entry per CDR3 protein. This table holds 300,000 to 350,000 distinct CDR3 sequences, around 90% found once. The material sequenced was CD4+ T cells from PBMCs. These receptor sequences come from a human donor with multiple sclerosis.

This clonotype has only a few counts. V and J are TRBV29-1 and TRBJ1-1; D uncertain. Germline V lookup: CDR1 SQVTM, CDR2 ANQGSEA. Trimming pared 4 bases from V and 0 bases from J, leaving 9 bases between. This CDR3 contains 13 residues. CDR3 DNA sequence: TGCAGCGTTGTCGTGAGGCTGAACACTGAAGCTTTCTTT. This encodes CSVVVRLNTEAFF.

V usage is TRBV6-5 and J usage is TRBJ2-4; TRBD1 matches 7 bases. Germline CDR1 MNHEY, CDR2 SVGAGI. The CDR3 consists of 13 residues. V shed 8 bases and J 7 bases; nucleotides not matched to a gene: 8. As DNA, the CDR3 is TGTGCCAGCTCGACAGGGAGATGGAACATTCAGTACTTC. Its translation: CASSTGRWNIQYF.

In this sample, this clonotype turned up once. The chain uses TRBV7-2 and TRBJ2-3; 9 bases are a match to TRBD2. CDR1 and CDR2 (germline): SGHTA, FQGNSA. The CDR3 has 19 amino acids. The V segment lost 4 bases and the J segment 7 bases; nucleotides outside the gene matches: 21. DNA for the CDR3: TGTGCCAGCAGCTCCCTTACCCCCCGTCTAGCGGGACAATTTTATACGCAGTATTTT. Its protein product is CASSSLTPRLAGQFYTQYF.

The chain couples TRBV2 to TRBJ2-1; D is perhaps TRBD1 (5 bases). Trimming shortened V by 3 bases and J by 9 bases, and 6 bases separated the two germline ends. The CDR3 totals 11 residues. Germline assignment: CDR1 SNHLY and CDR2 FYNNEI. CDR3 sequence (DNA): TGTGCCAGCAGTGAGCAGGGTGAGCAGTTCTTC. This gives the protein CASSEQGEQFF. The variable domain in full, completed from reference TRBV2 and TRBJ2-1, reads EPEVTQTPSHQVTQMGQEVILRCVPISNHLYFYWYRQILGQKVEFLVSFYNNEISEKSEIFDDQFSVERPDGSNFTLKIRSTKLEDSAMYFCASSEQGEQFFGPGTRLTVL.

This chain connects TRBV7-2 to TRBJ2-5, with 7 bases matching TRBD2. The length of the CDR3 is 15 residues. Germline loops: CDR1 SGHTA, CDR2 FQGNSA. After removal of 5 bases from V and 5 bases from J, the junction contained 11 bases not matched to a gene. The CDR3 nucleotides read TGTGCCAGCAGCCCCACCGGACTAGTGTCTGAGACCCAGTACTTC. This encodes CASSPTGLVSETQYF.

This chain joins TRBV11-2 and TRBJ1-3; 8 bases match TRBD1. The CDR3 consists of 20 residues. Germline V lookup: CDR1 SGHAT, CDR2 FQNNGV. The J segment lost 3 bases and the V segment lost 6 bases, leaving 22 bases of the junction unmatched. This CDR3 reads CASRPLGYGPGGAGGNTIYF. Written as DNA, the CDR3 is TGTGCCAGCAGACCCCTAGGGTACGGACCAGGGGGCGCGGGTGGAAACACCATATATTTT.

The chain carries TRBV5-1 and TRBJ2-1; D is tentatively TRBD1 or TRBD2 (6 bases each). In germline, CDR1 is SGHRS, CDR2 YFSETQ. V was cut by 1 base and J by 4 bases, with 15 bases left in between. The CDR3 length is 16 residues. The CDR3 sequence: CASSLLVGGRYNEQFF. CDR3 in DNA: TGCGCCAGCAGCTTGCTTGTCGGGGGCCGATACAATGAGCAGTTCTTC.

The chain is built from TRBV2 and TRBJ1-2; 8 bases agree with TRBD1. Trimming at V came to 5 bases and at J to 7 bases, leaving 6 bases not matched to a gene. CDR3 size: 13 residues. CDR1 SNHLY and CDR2 FYNNEI come from the germline V gene. Written as DNA, the CDR3 is TGTGCCAGCAGTCCCCAGGGGGCGCTTGGCTACACCTTC. It codes for CASSPQGALGYTF.

J is TRBJ1-1 and V is TRBV5-1; no clear D. CDR3 size: 13 residues. The germline gives CDR1 SGHRS, CDR2 YFSETQ. The V gene lost 0 bases and the J gene lost 3 bases, with 6 bases spanning the gap. The CDR3 DNA reads as TGCGCCAGCAGCTTGGAGTATGACACTGAAGCTTTCTTT. Amino acids: CASSLEYDTEAFF.

This chain joins TRBV29-1 and TRBJ2-5; no reliable D call. Trimming left V 6 bases short and J 2 bases short, with 7 bases between. Germline V gene sequence: CDR1 SQVTM, CDR2 ANQGSEA. This CDR3 region has 11 residues. The CDR3 coding sequence is TGCAGCGTCGAAACGCAAGAGACCCAGTACTTC. This translates into CSVETQETQYF.

The chain has TRBV12-3 or TRBV12-4 and TRBJ2-1; D unclear. Trimming cost V 4 bases and J 9 bases, with 7 bases left between them. This CDR3 contains 11 residues. CDR3 DNA: TGTGCCAGCAGTTCCCCCGGTGAGCAGTTCTTC. Translation gives CASSSPGEQFF.

The gene calls are TRBV30 and TRBJ1-5, with unresolved D. The CDR3 covers 13 residues. V lost 0 bases and J lost 5, with 8 bases in between. The germline V gene encodes CDR1 GTSNPN and CDR2 SVGIG (reference sequence). The CDR3 DNA sequence: TGTGCCTGGAGTGTGCAGCTAGATCAGCCCCAGCATTTT. Residues: CAWSVQLDQPQHF.

The V and J genes are TRBV27 and TRBJ2-7, with 7 bases aligning to TRBD2. The J segment lost 1 base and the V segment lost 8 bases, leaving 11 bases of the junction unmatched. Per the germline V gene, CDR1 is MNHEY and CDR2 is SMNVEV (reference sequence). This CDR3 has 15 amino acids. The CDR3 nucleotides read TGTGCCAGCCGGTTCCGACGGGAGGCTTCCTACGAGCAGTACTTC. It is translated as CASRFRREASYEQYF.

The chain employs TRBV9 and TRBJ1-1; TRBD1 is a possible D gene (6 bases). Trimming took off 0 bases at V and 4 bases at J, with 10 bases between the two ends. From germline, CDR1 is SGDLS and CDR2 YYNGEE. There are 14 residues in the CDR3. The CDR3 here is CASSVGGLGTEAFF. As DNA, the CDR3 is TGTGCCAGCAGCGTAGGGGGGCTCGGCACTGAAGCTTTCTTT.

The gene calls are TRBV5-1 and TRBJ2-1; 10 nucleotides match TRBD2. Per the germline V gene, CDR1 is SGHRS and CDR2 is YFSETQ. The CDR3 has 15 amino acids. Germline trimming cut 7 bases from V and 6 bases from J; bases unmatched to any gene: 10. As DNA, the CDR3 is TGCGCCAGCGCGCTAGCGGGAGTGGTGGGCAATGAGCAGTTCTTC. Its protein product is CASALAGVVGNEQFF.